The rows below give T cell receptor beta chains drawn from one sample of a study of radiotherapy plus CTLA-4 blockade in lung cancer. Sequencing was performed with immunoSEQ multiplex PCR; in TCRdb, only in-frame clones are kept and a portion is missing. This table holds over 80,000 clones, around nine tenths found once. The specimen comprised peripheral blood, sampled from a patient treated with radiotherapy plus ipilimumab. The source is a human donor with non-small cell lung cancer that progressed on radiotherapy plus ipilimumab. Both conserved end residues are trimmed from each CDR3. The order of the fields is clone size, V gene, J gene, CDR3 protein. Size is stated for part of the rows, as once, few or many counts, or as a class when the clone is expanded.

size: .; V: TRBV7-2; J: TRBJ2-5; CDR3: ASSLLAGQWETQY
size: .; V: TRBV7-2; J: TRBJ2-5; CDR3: ASRLGLPQETQY
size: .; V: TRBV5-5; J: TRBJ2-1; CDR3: ASSLDSGSYNEQF
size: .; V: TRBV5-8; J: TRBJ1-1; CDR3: ASSQPPKNTEAF
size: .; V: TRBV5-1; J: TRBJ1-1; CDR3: ASSLYDVGTEAF
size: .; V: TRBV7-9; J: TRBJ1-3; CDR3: ASSLGQGTAGNTIY
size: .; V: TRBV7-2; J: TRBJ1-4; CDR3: ASSLAGQGTNEKLF
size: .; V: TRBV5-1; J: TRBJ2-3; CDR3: ASSLYALTSTDTQY
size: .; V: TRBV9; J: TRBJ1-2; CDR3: ASSAETGYYGYT
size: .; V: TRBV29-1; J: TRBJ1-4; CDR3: SGRSNEKLF
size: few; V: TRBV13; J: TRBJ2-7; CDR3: ASSLRDRNSYEQY
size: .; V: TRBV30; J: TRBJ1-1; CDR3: AGHRGVYTEAF
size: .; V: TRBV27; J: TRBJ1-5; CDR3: ASSPGQGRNQPQH
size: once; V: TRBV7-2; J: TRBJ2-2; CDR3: ASSPSSGGAWTGELF
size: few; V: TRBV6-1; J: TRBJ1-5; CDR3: AGRTGGQPQH
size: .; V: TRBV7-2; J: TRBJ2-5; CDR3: ASSLGGAGETQY
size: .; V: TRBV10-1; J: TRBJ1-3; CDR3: ASRGGYRDTKGDSLANTIY
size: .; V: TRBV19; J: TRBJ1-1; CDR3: ASTTTRDGTEAF
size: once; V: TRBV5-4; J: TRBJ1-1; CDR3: ASQLWVGTEAF
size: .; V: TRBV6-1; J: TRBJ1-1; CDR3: ASRVDRVGAEAF
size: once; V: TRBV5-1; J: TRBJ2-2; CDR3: ASSLADYYTGELF
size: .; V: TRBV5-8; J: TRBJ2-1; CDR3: ASSPRQIRLYTNEQF
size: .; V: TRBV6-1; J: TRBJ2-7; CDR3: ASSEILPYEQY
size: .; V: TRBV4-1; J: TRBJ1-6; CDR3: ASSQGPGTGNNSPLH
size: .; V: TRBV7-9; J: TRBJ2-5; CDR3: ASSLGQGQETQY
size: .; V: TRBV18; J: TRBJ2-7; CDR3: ASSPKSSSGTYEQY
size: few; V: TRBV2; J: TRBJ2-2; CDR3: ASSPTNINTGELF
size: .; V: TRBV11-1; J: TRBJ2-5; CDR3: ASSLGTVVETQY
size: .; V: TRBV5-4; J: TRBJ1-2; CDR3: ASSFARGNGYT
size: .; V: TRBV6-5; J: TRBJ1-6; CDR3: ASSYGTAVNSPLH
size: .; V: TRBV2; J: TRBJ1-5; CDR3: ASSPPGAGQPQH
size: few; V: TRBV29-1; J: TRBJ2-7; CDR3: SVLGLAGDYEQY
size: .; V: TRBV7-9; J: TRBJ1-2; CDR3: ASRKWGAEGYGYT
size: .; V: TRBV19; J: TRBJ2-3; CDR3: ASSSEGRPPDTQY
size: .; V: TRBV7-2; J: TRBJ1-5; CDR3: ASSLWDSNQPQH
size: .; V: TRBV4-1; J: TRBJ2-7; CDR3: ASSKDTSYEQY
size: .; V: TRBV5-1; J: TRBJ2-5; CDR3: ASAGDIQETQY
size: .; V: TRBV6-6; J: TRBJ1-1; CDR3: ASSSDRGDTEAF
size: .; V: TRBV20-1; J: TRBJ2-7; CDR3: SALDSLEQY
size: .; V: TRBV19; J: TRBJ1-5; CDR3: ASRGTGTQPQH
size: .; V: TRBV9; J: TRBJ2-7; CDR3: ASSVDGGGSYEQY
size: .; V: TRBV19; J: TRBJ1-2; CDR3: ASIDRGSNYGYT
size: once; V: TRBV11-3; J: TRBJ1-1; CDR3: ASSTGTGHLNTEAF
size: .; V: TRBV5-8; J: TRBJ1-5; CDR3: ASSPTGTGNQPQH
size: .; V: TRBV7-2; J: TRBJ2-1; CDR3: ASSLRAASGSPDEQF
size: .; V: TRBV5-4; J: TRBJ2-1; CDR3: ASSTGLGPYNEQF
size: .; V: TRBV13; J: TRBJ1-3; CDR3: ASSYRFRGSGNTIY
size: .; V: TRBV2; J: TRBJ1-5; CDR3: ASRSNTGFGNQPQH
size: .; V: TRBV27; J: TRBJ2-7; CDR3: ASSLEGLGLYEQY
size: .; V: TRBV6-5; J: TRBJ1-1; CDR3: ASSYLTDLMNTEAF
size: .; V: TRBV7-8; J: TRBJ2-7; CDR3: ASSLSGGAYEQY
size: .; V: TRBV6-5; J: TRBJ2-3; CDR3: ASSRDFTDTQY
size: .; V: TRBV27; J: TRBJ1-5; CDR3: ASSPRTGGNQPQH
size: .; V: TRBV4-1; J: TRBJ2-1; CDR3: ASSQDPPGLYNEQF
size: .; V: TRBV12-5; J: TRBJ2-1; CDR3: ASSETSGRANEQF